This TCR beta chain was identified during a study of cytomegalovirus exposure and HLA in healthy donors. A remark on this clone: An end of the junction differs from the germline gene, which may be a read error.

Profiling relied on immunoSEQ multiplex PCR, and the TCRdb table lists in-frame clones only, not all of them. The repertoire holds 150,000 to 200,000 clones, with around 80% as singletons. The germline CDR1 and CDR2 sequences are MNHNS and SASEGT. CDR3 length: 14 residues. The chain combines TRBV6-1 with TRBJ2-4; 7 bases fit TRBD1. The source is a woman aged 25 to 39 in good health and CMV-seronegative. The sequenced sample was PBMCs. This CDR3 is CASTRGGARNIQYF. CDR3 nucleotides: TGTGCCAGCACCCGAGGGGGCGCCAGAAACATTCAGTACTTC.